This entry lists 26 T cell receptor beta chains sequenced from one sample in a study of PD-1 blockade in classical Hodgkin lymphoma (dated by TCRdb to the early 2020s). The receptor library was made with the immunoSEQ multiplex PCR assay. Sourced from immuneACCESS, this table was stored by TCRdb with only in-frame sequences that have V and J called. A share of the clones is absent; for the studies checked, an unresolved V gene accounts for under half, and the remainder has no known explanation. Here the sample has tens of thousands of clones; 83% occur a single time. 17% of the sample comes from the top ten. The time point label of this sample denotes: cycle 4 day 1 (C4D1), after less than 7 weeks of nivolumab. All trial patients had relapsed after autologous stem cell transplantation, with cohorts A, B and C differing in prior brentuximab vedotin exposure. Sequencing used peripheral blood mononuclear cells (PBMCs), obtained before the fourth cycle of nivolumab. These receptor sequences come from a human donor with classical Hodgkin lymphoma.

This chain uses TRBV6-1 with TRBJ2-7; tentative D call: TRBD1 (6 bases). CDR3 length: 14 residues. V was trimmed by 7 bases and J by 0 bases, leaving 13 bases between them. Germline assignment: CDR1 MNHNS and CDR2 SASEGT. The CDR3 reads CASKTGIYSYEQYF. Written as DNA, the CDR3 is TGTGCCAGCAAAACAGGGATCTACTCCTACGAGCAGTACTTC.

This rearrangement joins TRBV29-1 to TRBJ1-1; 11 bases fit TRBD1. The ends lost 7 bases at V and 8 bases at J; junction bases unmatched: 9. The CDR3 is 13 residues long. Per germline, CDR1 SQVTM and CDR2 ANQGSEA. CDR3 loop: CSALDRGLKEAFF. CDR3 nucleotides: TGCAGCGCATTGGACAGGGGGCTAAAGGAAGCTTTCTTT.

This chain joins TRBV19 and TRBJ1-5; perhaps TRBD1 as D (5 bases). V lost 7 bases to trimming and J lost 7 bases, with 14 bases between them. Germline V lookup: CDR1 LNHDA, CDR2 SQIVND (reference sequence). There are 13 residues in the CDR3. The CDR3 protein is CASNGGGWQPQHF. The CDR3 nucleotides are TGTGCCAGTAATGGGGGGGGGTGGCAGCCCCAGCATTTT.

This chain joins TRBV10-3 and TRBJ1-3, with D possibly TRBD1 on 5 matching bases. Germline V gene sequence: CDR1 ENHRY, CDR2 SYGVKD. The CDR3 is made up of 15 amino acids. V was clipped by 7 bases and J by 0 bases, with 13 bases between them. The CDR3 DNA sequence: TGTGCCATCACCCGGGACTCCTCCTCTGGAAACACCATATATTTT. Translating gives CAITRDSSSGNTIYF.

This chain joins TRBV9 and TRBJ2-2, with 9 bases lining up with TRBD2. This CDR3 region has 18 residues. Per the germline V gene, CDR1 is SGDLS and CDR2 is YYNGEE. J gave up 6 bases and V 4 bases, and 16 bases lay outside the gene matches. The CDR3: CASSPRMGASGISGELFF. The DNA for the CDR3 is TGTGCCAGCAGCCCTCGGATGGGGGCTAGCGGGATATCCGGGGAGCTGTTTTTT.

The chain has TRBV2 and TRBJ1-1; a weak D match, TRBD1 (5 bases). V was trimmed by 8 bases and J by 1 base, leaving 20 bases between them. CDR3 length: 16 amino acids. Per the germline V gene, CDR1 is SNHLY and CDR2 is FYNNEI. As DNA, the CDR3 is TGTGCCAGCCCCCCCCCGGGGCGTTCCGGGAACACTGAAGCTTTCTTT. This sequence encodes CASPPPGRSGNTEAFF. The variable domain in full, completed from reference TRBV2 and TRBJ1-1, reads EPEVTQTPSHQVTQMGQEVILRCVPISNHLYFYWYRQILGQKVEFLVSFYNNEISEKSEIFDDQFSVERPDGSNFTLKIRSTKLEDSAMYFCASPPPGRSGNTEAFFGQGTRLTVV.

The chain employs TRBV4-2 and TRBJ2-1, with D possibly being TRBD1 (5 bases). CDR1 is LGHNA, CDR2 YNFKEQ, per germline. The V gene lost 3 bases and the J gene lost 7 bases, with 10 bases spanning the gap. This CDR3 is 13 amino acids long. Here the CDR3 reads CASSQSGSNEQFF. The DNA of the CDR3 is TGTGCCAGCAGCCAGTCAGGGTCGAATGAGCAGTTCTTC.

The V call is TRBV9, the J call TRBJ2-7, with TRBD2 as a possible D gene (6 bases). The CDR3 loop spans 16 amino acids. CDR1 is SGDLS and CDR2 is YYNGEE in the germline V gene. The germline V and J ends were trimmed by 1 base and 7 bases, with 21 bases remaining between them. CDR3 bases: TGTGCCAGCAGCGTACTAGGCGGGACCGTCTTAGGGGAGCAGTACTTC. This gives the protein CASSVLGGTVLGEQYF.

Only a few counts were recorded for this clone. This same CDR3 is encoded by further DNA sequences in the sample. The chain is built from TRBV18 and TRBJ1-1, with 7 bases fitting TRBD1. Germline CDR1 reads KGHSH; CDR2 reads LQKENI. This CDR3 is built from 13 residues. The trim removed 6 bases at V and 2 bases at J, leaving 3 bases unmatched. CDR3 nucleotides: TGTGCCAGCTCCGGACAGGCAAACACTGAAGCTTTCTTT. Translated: CASSGQANTEAFF.

The chain couples TRBV19 to TRBJ1-1; TRBD1 is a possible D gene (5 bases). V lost 5 bases and J lost 7, with 14 bases in between. CDR3 length: 13 residues. CDR1 and CDR2 (germline): LNHDA, SQIVND (reference sequence). CDR3 protein: CASSRGRVGEAFF. DNA for the CDR3: TGTGCCAGTAGTCGTGGCAGGGTGGGTGAAGCTTTCTTT.

V usage is TRBV5-1 and J usage is TRBJ2-1; 8 bases are shared with TRBD2. The CDR3 covers 14 residues. Germline CDR1 and CDR2: SGHRS and YFSETQ. The V and J ends lost 3 bases and 5 bases, in that order; junction bases with no gene match: 4. Here the CDR3 reads CASSWREVNNEQFF. The CDR3 DNA reads TGCGCCAGCAGCTGGCGGGAGGTGAACAATGAGCAGTTCTTC.

This sequence joins TRBV6-6 and TRBJ2-1; weak D call: TRBD2 (5 bases). Germline CDR1 MNHNY, CDR2 SVGAGI (reference sequence). CDR3 length: 15 amino acids. V gave up 7 bases and J gave up 0 bases, with 13 bases separating them. The CDR3 loop is CASTQRRSSYNEQFF. CDR3 in DNA: TGTGCCAGCACCCAGCGGAGAAGCTCCTACAATGAGCAGTTCTTC.

This chain uses TRBV19 with TRBJ2-7, with D possibly being TRBD2 (6 bases). The CDR3 loop spans 14 amino acids. V was cut by 6 bases and J by 2 bases, with 14 bases left in between. Germline V gene sequence: CDR1 LNHDA, CDR2 SQIVND (reference sequence). The CDR3 nucleotides are TGTGCCAGTAGGAAAGGCGGGGAAGCCTACGAGCAGTACTTC. Protein: CASRKGGEAYEQYF.

The chain is built from TRBV18 and TRBJ1-2, with 8 bases fitting TRBD1. Germline V gives CDR1 KGHSH, CDR2 LQKENI. The ends lost 1 base at V and 4 bases at J; junction bases unmatched: 11. The CDR3 has 17 amino acids. CDR3 loop: CASSPLAGPGQVYGYTF. The CDR3 nucleotides read TGTGCCAGCTCACCACTAGCTGGCCCGGGACAGGTCTATGGCTACACCTTC.

The chain combines TRBV6-1 with TRBJ2-7; 10 bases fit TRBD2. V shed 4 bases and J 2 bases; nucleotides not matched to a gene: 8. This CDR3 comprises 16 residues. Germline loops: CDR1 MNHNS, CDR2 SASEGT. CDR3 protein: CASSAAGLADPYEQYF. In DNA form, the CDR3 reads TGTGCCAGCAGTGCGGCCGGACTAGCGGACCCCTACGAGCAGTACTTC.

The chain employs TRBV30 and TRBJ1-5; 9 nucleotides line up with TRBD1. Germline loops: CDR1 GTSNPN, CDR2 SVGIG (reference sequence). The CDR3 has 13 amino acids. The V gene end was trimmed by 5 bases and the J gene end by 4 bases; junction bases not matched to a gene: 3. CDR3 DNA: TGTGCCTGGGGACAGGGGTATAATCAGCCCCAGCATTTT. Amino acid sequence: CAWGQGYNQPQHF. Together with reference TRBV30 and TRBJ1-5, the CDR3 gives the full variable domain: SQTIHQWPATLVQPVGSPLSLECTVEGTSNPNLYWYRQAAGRGLQLLFYSVGIGQISSEVPQNLSASRPQDRQFILSSKKLLLSDSGFYLCAWGQGYNQPQHFGDGTRLSIL.

This clone was observed a few times. This rearrangement joins TRBV9 to TRBJ2-2; D gene ambiguous. Per germline, CDR1 SGDLS and CDR2 YYNGEE. The CDR3 length is 16 residues. V lost 5 bases and J lost 1, with 15 bases in between. CDR3 loop: CASSDRLLMNTGELFF. CDR3 nucleotides: TGTGCCAGCAGTGACCGGTTACTCATGAACACCGGGGAGCTGTTTTTT. Based on the CDR3 plus reference TRBV9 and TRBJ2-2, the full variable domain is DSGVTQTPKHLITATGQRVTLRCSPRSGDLSVYWYQQSLDQGLQFLIQYYNGEERAKGNILERFSAQQFPDLHSELNLSSLELGDSALYFCASSDRLLMNTGELFFGEGSRLTVL.

This clone was found a few times. The chain employs TRBV28 and TRBJ1-5; D is unresolved. CDR1 and CDR2 (germline): MDHEN, SYDVKM. Trimming left V 3 bases short and J 9 bases short, with 9 bases between. The CDR3 covers 12 residues. This CDR3 reads CASSFLDRPQHF. Here the CDR3 DNA reads TGTGCCAGCAGTTTCCTGGATCGGCCCCAGCATTTT.

This clone was detected only a few times. The V gene is TRBV5-5, the J gene TRBJ2-2; possible D gene TRBD1, 6 bases. The CDR3 has 15 residues. The germline gives CDR1 SGHKS, CDR2 YYEKEE (reference sequence). V shed 2 bases and J shed 5 bases, with 13 bases lying between them. The CDR3 DNA sequence: TGTGCCAGCAGCTTAGGGACATATTCAACCGGGGAGCTGTTTTTT. This gives the protein CASSLGTYSTGELFF.

This clone was found a few times. The rearrangement uses TRBV30 and TRBJ2-1; D is uncertain. Germline values: CDR1 GTSNPN, CDR2 SVGIG (reference sequence). The V end was cut by 5 bases, the J end by 8 bases, with 16 bases between. This CDR3 has 13 amino acids. CDR3 nucleotides: TGTGCCTGGGCAGGACGGGCGTGGGATGAGCAGTTCTTC. It encodes CAWAGRAWDEQFF.

This chain joins TRBV30 and TRBJ1-4; maybe TRBD1 (5 bases). Trimming pared 4 bases from V and 4 bases from J, leaving 19 bases between. CDR3 length equals 16 residues. Germline CDR1 is GTSNPN and CDR2 is SVGIG (reference sequence). DNA of the CDR3: TGTGCCTGGAAACCCCTGTCGGACATGAATAATGAAAAACTGTTTTTT. Amino acid sequence: CAWKPLSDMNNEKLFF. The full variable domain, completed using reference TRBV30 and TRBJ1-4, is SQTIHQWPATLVQPVGSPLSLECTVEGTSNPNLYWYRQAAGRGLQLLFYSVGIGQISSEVPQNLSASRPQDRQFILSSKKLLLSDSGFYLCAWKPLSDMNNEKLFFGSGTQLSVL.

This CDR3 is CASSVSENTEAFF. In nucleotides, the CDR3 is TGTGCCAGCAGCGTCAGTGAGAACACTGAAGCTTTCTTT. This chain joins TRBV7-6 and TRBJ1-1; D remains ambiguous. The CDR3 length is 13 residues. Germline assignment: CDR1 SGHVS and CDR2 FNYEAQ. The ends were cut back, 5 bases at V and 1 base at J, with 8 bases in the middle.

This clone occurred a few times. The chain links TRBV30 to TRBJ1-2; 9 nucleotides line up with TRBD1. The germline V gene encodes CDR1 GTSNPN and CDR2 SVGIG (reference sequence). This CDR3 comprises 14 residues. V dropped 3 bases and J dropped 6; count of bases not matched to a gene: 8. CDR3 residues: CAWSRPGQGDGYTF. The CDR3 DNA reads as TGTGCCTGGAGCCGCCCGGGACAGGGTGATGGCTACACCTTC. Drawing the rest from reference TRBV30 and TRBJ1-2, the complete variable domain is SQTIHQWPATLVQPVGSPLSLECTVEGTSNPNLYWYRQAAGRGLQLLFYSVGIGQISSEVPQNLSASRPQDRQFILSSKKLLLSDSGFYLCAWSRPGQGDGYTFGSGTRLTVV.

CDR3 bases: TGTGCCAAAACTGAAGCTTTCTTT. It specifies CAKTEAFF. V is TRBV19 and J is TRBJ1-1, with D unresolved. CDR3 length: 8 amino acids. Germline CDR1 is LNHDA and CDR2 is SQIVND (reference sequence). V lost 10 bases and J lost 5, with 2 bases in between.

The V and J genes are TRBV5-6 and TRBJ1-5; D unresolved. Germline V gene lookup returns CDR1 SGHDT and CDR2 YYEEEE. The CDR3 covers 12 residues. Trimming took 1 base from V and 6 from J, leaving 5 bases between them. This CDR3 reads CASSLTGQPQHF. The DNA for the CDR3 is TGTGCCAGCAGCTTGACGGGTCAGCCCCAGCATTTT.

The chain is built from TRBV18 and TRBJ2-2; 8 bases are shared with TRBD1. With 4 bases clipped from V and 5 bases from J, the junction kept 9 bases outside the gene matches. Germline values: CDR1 KGHSH, CDR2 LQKENI. CDR3 length: 16 residues. As DNA, the CDR3 is TGTGCCAGCTCACAGTATATCAACAGGGGGACCGGGGAGCTGTTTTTT. Its protein is CASSQYINRGTGELFF. The complete variable domain, with remaining parts taken from reference TRBV18 and TRBJ2-2, reads NAGVMQNPRHLVRRRGQEARLRCSPMKGHSHVYWYRQLPEEGLKFMVYLQKENIIDESGMPKERFSAEFPKEGPSILRIQQVVRGDSAAYFCASSQYINRGTGELFFGEGSRLTVL.